These T cell receptor beta chains were read from a single sample in a study of T-cell reconstitution after alpha-beta-depleted transplantation in children. TCRdb reprocessed the PCR reads with MiXCR, giving one entry per CDR3 protein. The table has a few hundred thousand distinct CDR3 sequences, 10% to 15% seen once; the top ten hold over 2%. Source: PBMCs, mostly from graft donor cells, taken 360 days after TCRalphabeta/CD19-depleted stem cell transplant. These receptor sequences come from a male patient under 18 who had a stem cell transplant for acute myeloid leukemia, so the T cells may come from the graft donor. Both conserved end residues are part of each CDR3. D genes are given only for firm matches. A row's size may be missing; if present it is once, few, many or a size class.

cdr3_nt: TGTGCCAGCAGGACCCCCATAGCGGGAGGGCCCCGGGGCGGGGAGCTGTTTTTT
cdr3_aa: CASRTPIAGGPRGGELFF
v_call: TRBV7-8
j_call: TRBJ2-2
clone_size: few
d_call: TRBD2

cdr3_nt: TGTGCCACCCTGGGTGGGGAGAGTCAGCCCCAGCATTTT
cdr3_aa: CATLGGESQPQHF
v_call: TRBV28
j_call: TRBJ1-5
clone_size: NA
d_call: NA

cdr3_nt: TGTGCCAGCAGTCTACTAGCGGGCTACAATGAGCAGTTCTTC
cdr3_aa: CASSLLAGYNEQFF
v_call: TRBV6-4
j_call: TRBJ2-1
clone_size: many
d_call: TRBD2

cdr3_nt: TGTGCCAGCAGTTCCCTTGCCTCGAACACCGGGGAGCTGTTTTTT
cdr3_aa: CASSSLASNTGELFF
v_call: TRBV6-2/TRBV6-3
j_call: TRBJ2-2
clone_size: many
d_call: NA

cdr3_nt: TGTGCCAGCAGCTTAGCGGGGAATGGTGAGCAGTTCTTC
cdr3_aa: CASSLAGNGEQFF
v_call: TRBV7-6
j_call: TRBJ2-1
clone_size: NA
d_call: NA

cdr3_nt: TGTGCCAGCAGTCCGCCACTAGCGGGAGCTTCCCACGAGCAGTACTTC
cdr3_aa: CASSPPLAGASHEQYF
v_call: TRBV12-3/TRBV12-4
j_call: TRBJ2-7
clone_size: few
d_call: TRBD2

cdr3_nt: TGTGCCAGCAGTTTGGTGGCTAGCGGGAGATTCCGCGTTTTCTTC
cdr3_aa: CASSLVASGRFRVFF
v_call: TRBV12-3/TRBV12-4
j_call: TRBJ2-1
clone_size: few
d_call: TRBD2

cdr3_nt: TGTGCCAGCAGCTTGCACACGGGGGGCGCGGAAGCTTTCTTT
cdr3_aa: CASSLHTGGAEAFF
v_call: TRBV5-5
j_call: TRBJ1-1
clone_size: NA
d_call: NA

cdr3_nt: TGTGCCACCAGTGATTTGGGCGGGATGGAGCAGTACTTC
cdr3_aa: CATSDLGGMEQYF
v_call: TRBV24-1
j_call: TRBJ2-7
clone_size: few
d_call: NA

cdr3_nt: TGTGCCAGCGGTTTTGCGGGACTAGAAATCCGCGAGCAGTACTTC
cdr3_aa: CASGFAGLEIREQYF
v_call: TRBV6-5
j_call: TRBJ2-7
clone_size: NA
d_call: TRBD2

cdr3_nt: TGTGCCAGTAGTATGACGGACATGCACACTGAAGCTTTCTTT
cdr3_aa: CASSMTDMHTEAFF
v_call: TRBV19
j_call: TRBJ1-1
clone_size: NA
d_call: NA

cdr3_nt: TGCGCCAGCAGTAAGGGGGTTGATGAGCAGTTCTTC
cdr3_aa: CASSKGVDEQFF
v_call: TRBV5-1
j_call: TRBJ2-1
clone_size: many
d_call: NA

cdr3_nt: TGCGCCAGCAGCCCTTCGGTCTATTACGAGCAGTACTTC
cdr3_aa: CASSPSVYYEQYF
v_call: TRBV5-1
j_call: TRBJ2-7
clone_size: NA
d_call: NA

cdr3_nt: TGTGCCAGTAGTATCGACAGGGTCTCCTACAATGAGCAGTTCTTC
cdr3_aa: CASSIDRVSYNEQFF
v_call: TRBV19
j_call: TRBJ2-1
clone_size: few
d_call: TRBD1

cdr3_nt: TGTGCCAGCAGCTTCGAATCACGGAGGGAGCTGTTTTTT
cdr3_aa: CASSFESRRELFF
v_call: TRBV11-2
j_call: TRBJ2-2
clone_size: NA
d_call: NA

cdr3_nt: TGCAGCGTGGATGAGCGGGAGGGAGTGAACGAGCAGTACTTC
cdr3_aa: CSVDEREGVNEQYF
v_call: TRBV29-1
j_call: TRBJ2-7
clone_size: many
d_call: TRBD2

cdr3_nt: TGTGCCAGCAGCGTAGGGACTAGCGGGTTCTACGAGCAGTACTTC
cdr3_aa: CASSVGTSGFYEQYF
v_call: TRBV9
j_call: TRBJ2-7
clone_size: NA
d_call: TRBD2

cdr3_nt: TGTGCCAGCAGCTCACCCGGAGGGGTCGAGCAGTACTTC
cdr3_aa: CASSSPGGVEQYF
v_call: TRBV28
j_call: TRBJ2-7
clone_size: NA
d_call: NA

cdr3_nt: TGTGCCAGCAGCTTAGCGTGGGAGACCCAGTACTTC
cdr3_aa: CASSLAWETQYF
v_call: TRBV7-2
j_call: TRBJ2-5
clone_size: many
d_call: NA

cdr3_nt: TGTGCCAGCAGCCGAAAGCCCCTCCGGATTTGGGGCTATGGCTACACCTTC
cdr3_aa: CASSRKPLRIWGYGYTF
v_call: TRBV3-1
j_call: TRBJ1-2
clone_size: NA
d_call: NA

cdr3_nt: TGTGCCAGCAGTTACTCGGAGCCCTCCGGGGAGCTGTTTTTT
cdr3_aa: CASSYSEPSGELFF
v_call: TRBV6-5
j_call: TRBJ2-2
clone_size: few
d_call: NA

cdr3_nt: TGTGCCAGCGGACAGACCCCGTTCGACACGCAGTATTTT
cdr3_aa: CASGQTPFDTQYF
v_call: TRBV9
j_call: TRBJ2-3
clone_size: many
d_call: NA

cdr3_nt: TGCAGTGCCACCCTAGAACTAGCGCCTTACAATGAGCAGTTCTTC
cdr3_aa: CSATLELAPYNEQFF
v_call: TRBV20-1
j_call: TRBJ2-1
clone_size: few
d_call: TRBD2

cdr3_nt: TGCGCCAGCAGCTTGGCGGGACAGGGCCTCCAAGAGACCCAGTACTTC
cdr3_aa: CASSLAGQGLQETQYF
v_call: TRBV5-1
j_call: TRBJ2-5
clone_size: many
d_call: TRBD1

cdr3_nt: TGTGCCAGCAGCTCGGACAGGGTCCACTACGAGCAGTACTTC
cdr3_aa: CASSSDRVHYEQYF
v_call: TRBV7-8
j_call: TRBJ2-7
clone_size: NA
d_call: TRBD1

cdr3_nt: TGCAGCGTTGCTGGGTTACGGGAAGGAAGCACAGATACGCAGTATTTT
cdr3_aa: CSVAGLREGSTDTQYF
v_call: TRBV29-1
j_call: TRBJ2-3
clone_size: few
d_call: NA

cdr3_nt: TGTGCCAGCAGTTACTCGACCGCTGGAAACACCATATATTTT
cdr3_aa: CASSYSTAGNTIYF
v_call: TRBV6-5
j_call: TRBJ1-3
clone_size: few
d_call: NA

cdr3_nt: TGCGCCAGCAGCTTGTGGCTAGGAAGTCACGAGCAGTACTTC
cdr3_aa: CASSLWLGSHEQYF
v_call: TRBV5-1
j_call: TRBJ2-7
clone_size: NA
d_call: NA

cdr3_nt: TGTGCCAGTACCACCCCCGGGACAGCAGCCGGCTACACCTTC
cdr3_aa: CASTTPGTAAGYTF
v_call: TRBV19
j_call: TRBJ1-2
clone_size: few
d_call: TRBD1

cdr3_nt: TGCAGTGCCCCGGACAGGGAGGCGCACTATGGCTACACCTTC
cdr3_aa: CSAPDREAHYGYTF
v_call: TRBV20-1
j_call: TRBJ1-2
clone_size: few
d_call: TRBD1

cdr3_nt: TGTGCCAGCAGTTTAGACATTATCGGGCTAGCGTTGAACACCGGGGAGCTGTTTTTT
cdr3_aa: CASSLDIIGLALNTGELFF
v_call: TRBV28
j_call: TRBJ2-2
clone_size: many
d_call: NA

cdr3_nt: TGTGCCAGCAGCTTAATTGGAGCGGCCCATGGCTACACCTTC
cdr3_aa: CASSLIGAAHGYTF
v_call: TRBV7-2
j_call: TRBJ1-2
clone_size: NA
d_call: NA

cdr3_nt: TGTGCCAGCAGTTCTACTGGACTAGCGGGACAGGGCTTCTACGAGCAGTACTTC
cdr3_aa: CASSSTGLAGQGFYEQYF
v_call: TRBV27
j_call: TRBJ2-7
clone_size: many
d_call: TRBD2